The 2 T cell receptor beta chains in this list originate from one sample, sequenced in a study of cytomegalovirus exposure and HLA in healthy donors. Vbeta (60) and Jbeta (13) primers were used in the PCR. Assay used: immunoSEQ multiplex PCR; TCRdb lists only in-frame clones, some missing. The sample has roughly 190,000 clones; about 90% are singletons. The sequenced sample consisted of PBMCs. These receptors were obtained from a boy aged 2 to 9 in good health and CMV-seronegative.

This chain uses TRBV5-1 with TRBJ2-3; 13 positions match TRBD2. This CDR3 comprises 16 residues. Germline V gene sequence: CDR1 SGHRS, CDR2 YFSETQ. V shed 5 bases, J shed 3 bases, and the junction held 6 bases outside the gene matches. This CDR3 reads CASRWTSGSSTDTQYF. Written as DNA, the CDR3 is TGCGCCAGCAGATGGACTAGCGGGAGTTCTACAGATACGCAGTATTTT.

V usage is TRBV5-1 and J usage is TRBJ2-7; maybe TRBD2 (5 bases). The CDR3 extends over 15 amino acids. V shed 7 bases and J shed 1 base, with 18 bases lying between them. Germline V lookup: CDR1 SGHRS, CDR2 YFSETQ. CDR3 in amino acids: CASGHGVAFSYEQYF. The CDR3, as DNA: TGCGCCAGCGGGCACGGGGTAGCGTTTTCCTACGAGCAGTACTTC.